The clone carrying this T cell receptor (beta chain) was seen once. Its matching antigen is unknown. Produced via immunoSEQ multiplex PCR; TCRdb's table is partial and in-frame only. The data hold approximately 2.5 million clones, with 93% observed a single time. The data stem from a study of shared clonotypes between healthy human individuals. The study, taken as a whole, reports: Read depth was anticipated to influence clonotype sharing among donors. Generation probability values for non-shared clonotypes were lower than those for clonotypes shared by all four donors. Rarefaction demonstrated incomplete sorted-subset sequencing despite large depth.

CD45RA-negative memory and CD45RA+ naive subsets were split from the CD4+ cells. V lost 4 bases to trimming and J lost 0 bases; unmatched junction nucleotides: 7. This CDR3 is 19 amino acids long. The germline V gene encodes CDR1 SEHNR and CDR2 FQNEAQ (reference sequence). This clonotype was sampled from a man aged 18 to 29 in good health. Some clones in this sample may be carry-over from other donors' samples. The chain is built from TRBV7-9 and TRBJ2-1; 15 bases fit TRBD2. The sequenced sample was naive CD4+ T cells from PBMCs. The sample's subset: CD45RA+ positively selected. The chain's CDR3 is CASSSPGTSGRSSYNEQFF. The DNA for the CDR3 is TGTGCCAGCAGCTCCCCAGGGACTAGCGGGAGGAGCTCCTACAATGAGCAGTTCTTC. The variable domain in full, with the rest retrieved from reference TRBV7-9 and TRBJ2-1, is DTGVSQNPRHKITKRGQNVTFRCDPISEHNRLYWYRQTLGQGPEFLTYFQNEAQLEKSRLLSDRFSAERPKGSFSTLEIQRTEQGDSAMYLCASSSPGTSGRSSYNEQFFGPGTRLTVL.